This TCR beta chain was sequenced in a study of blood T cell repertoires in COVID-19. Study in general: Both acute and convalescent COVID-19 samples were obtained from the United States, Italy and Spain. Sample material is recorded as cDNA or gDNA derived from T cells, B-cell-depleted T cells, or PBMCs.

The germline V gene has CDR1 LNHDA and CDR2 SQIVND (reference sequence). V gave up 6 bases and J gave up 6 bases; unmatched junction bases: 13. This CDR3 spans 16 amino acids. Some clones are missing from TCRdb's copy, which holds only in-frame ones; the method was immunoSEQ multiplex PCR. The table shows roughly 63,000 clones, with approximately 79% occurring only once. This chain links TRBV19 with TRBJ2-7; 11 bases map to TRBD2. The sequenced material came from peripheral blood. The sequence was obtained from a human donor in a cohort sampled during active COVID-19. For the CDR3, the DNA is TGTGCCAGTAGGGGGGTTTTAGCGGGAGGGCCCTCCGAGCAGTACTTC. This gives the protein CASRGVLAGGPSEQYF.